This T cell receptor (beta chain) stems from a study of blood T cell repertoires in COVID-19. About the study: The United States, Italy and Spain provided the acute and convalescent COVID-19 samples. The cDNA or gDNA used as material had been derived from T cells, B-cell-depleted T cells, or PBMCs.

In the authors' methods: Scientists estimated how many nucleated cells there were by amplifying reference gene primers. Profiling relied on immunoSEQ multiplex PCR, and the TCRdb table lists in-frame clones only, not all of them. The V and J calls and clone size were taken over from that table, and D and trimming were inferred from the DNA. Counted here are about 140,000 clones, about 90% occurring once; the ten biggest clones make up roughly 9.6%. The V segment lost 6 bases and the J segment 6 bases; nucleotides outside the gene matches: 6. CDR3 length: 14 residues. CDR1 is SNHLY and CDR2 is FYNNEI in the germline V gene.

This rearrangement joins TRBV2 to TRBJ2-5; 11 bases fit TRBD1. This TCR came from a woman of 80 years or more with acute or convalescent COVID-19. Input material: peripheral blood. CDR3 loop: CASRGDRGDQTQYF. In nucleotides, the CDR3 is TGTGCCAGCAGGGGGGACAGGGGGGACCAGACCCAGTACTTC.